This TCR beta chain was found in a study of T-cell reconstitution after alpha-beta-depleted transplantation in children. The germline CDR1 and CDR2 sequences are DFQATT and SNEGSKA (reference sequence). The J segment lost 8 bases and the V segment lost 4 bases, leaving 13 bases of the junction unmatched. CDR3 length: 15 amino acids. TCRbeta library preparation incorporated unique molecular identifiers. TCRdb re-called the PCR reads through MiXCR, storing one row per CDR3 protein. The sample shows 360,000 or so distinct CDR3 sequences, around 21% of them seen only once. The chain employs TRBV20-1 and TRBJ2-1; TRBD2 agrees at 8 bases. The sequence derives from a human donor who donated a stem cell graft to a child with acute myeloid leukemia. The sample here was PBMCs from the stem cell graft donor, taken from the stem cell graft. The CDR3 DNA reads TGCAGTGCTACCGCTCTTCTTCGGGAGGGCGATGAGCAGTTCTTC. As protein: CSATALLREGDEQFF.